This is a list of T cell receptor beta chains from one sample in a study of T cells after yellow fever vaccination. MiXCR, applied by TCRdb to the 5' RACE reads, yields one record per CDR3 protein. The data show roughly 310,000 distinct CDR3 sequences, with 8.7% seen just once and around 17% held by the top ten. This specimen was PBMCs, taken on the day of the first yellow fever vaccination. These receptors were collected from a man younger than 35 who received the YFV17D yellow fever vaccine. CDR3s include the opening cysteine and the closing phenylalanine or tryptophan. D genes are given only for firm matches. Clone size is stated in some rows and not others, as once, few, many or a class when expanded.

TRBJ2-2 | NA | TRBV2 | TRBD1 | TGTGCCAGCAGAATGGGACAGGGGGCTGTCACCGGGGAGCTGTTTTTT | CASRMGQGAVTGELFF
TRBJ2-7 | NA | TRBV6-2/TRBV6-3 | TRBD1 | TGTGCCAGCACCCATACAGGGGGCTTAGACGAGCAGTACTTC | CASTHTGGLDEQYF
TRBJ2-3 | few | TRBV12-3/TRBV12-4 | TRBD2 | TGTGCCAGCACCCTGACTAGCGGGGGGCCTACAGATACGCAGTATTTT | CASTLTSGGPTDTQYF
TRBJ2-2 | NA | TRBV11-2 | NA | TGTGCCAGCAGCCTGCGTAGGACCGGGGAGCTGTTTTTT | CASSLRRTGELFF
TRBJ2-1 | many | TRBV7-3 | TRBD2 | TGTGCCAGCAGCCCCACCTCGCGGGGGGTCTCCTACAATGAGCAGTTCTTC | CASSPTSRGVSYNEQFF
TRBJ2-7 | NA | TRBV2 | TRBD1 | TGTGCCAGCAGTTCCGCGACAGGGGGCTACGAGCAGTACTTC | CASSSATGGYEQYF
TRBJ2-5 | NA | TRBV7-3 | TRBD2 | TGTGCCAGCAGCTTAACCGGGGGGGTATATCAAGAGACCCAGTACTTC | CASSLTGGVYQETQYF
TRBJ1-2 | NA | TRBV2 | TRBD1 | TGTGCCAGCAGTGAACAACAGGGGTACTATGGCTACACCTTC | CASSEQQGYYGYTF
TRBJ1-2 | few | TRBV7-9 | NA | TGTGCCAGCAGCCAGACCCTCGGCTATGGCTACACCTTC | CASSQTLGYGYTF
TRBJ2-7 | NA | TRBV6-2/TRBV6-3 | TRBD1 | TGTGCCAGCCGGGACAGGGCCTACGAGCAGTACTTC | CASRDRAYEQYF
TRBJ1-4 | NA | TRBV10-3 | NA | TGTGCCATCAGCGCGGGAGAAAAACTGTTTTTT | CAISAGEKLFF
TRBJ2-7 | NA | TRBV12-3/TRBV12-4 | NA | TGTGCCAGCAGTCCAAAATACTACGAGCAGTACTTC | CASSPKYYEQYF
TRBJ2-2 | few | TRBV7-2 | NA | TGTGCCAGCAGCCCCGGGCCGGCCGGAGGGGAGCTGTTTTTT | CASSPGPAGGELFF
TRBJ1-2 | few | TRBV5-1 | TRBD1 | TGCGCCAGCAGCAAAGGACAGGGGTCGGACTATGGCTACACCTTC | CASSKGQGSDYGYTF
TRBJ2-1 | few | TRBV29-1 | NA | TGCAGCGTTATCCTGCCGGGAGACTCCTACAATGAGCAGTTCTTC | CSVILPGDSYNEQFF
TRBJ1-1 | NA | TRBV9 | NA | TGTGCCAGCAGCGTAGGAATAGGGCGGAACACTGAAGCTTTCTTT | CASSVGIGRNTEAFF
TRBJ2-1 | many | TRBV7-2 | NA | TGTGCCAGCAGCTTATTGCCCTCCAATTCCTACAATGAGCAGTTCTTC | CASSLLPSNSYNEQFF
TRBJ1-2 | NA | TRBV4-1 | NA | TGCGCCAGCAGCCAAGGGGAGGTTAACTTTGGCTACACCTTC | CASSQGEVNFGYTF
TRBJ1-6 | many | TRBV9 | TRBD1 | TGTGCCAGCAGCCCCTGGACAGGGGGCAATTCACCCCTCCACTTT | CASSPWTGGNSPLHF
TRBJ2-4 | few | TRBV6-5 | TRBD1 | TGTGCCAGCAGTTACAAGGGGACAGGGGGGGTAGCCAAAAACATTCAGTACTTC | CASSYKGTGGVAKNIQYF
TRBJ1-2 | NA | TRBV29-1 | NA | TGCAGCGTTGCGCGAGAAGGGGATGGCTACACCTTC | CSVAREGDGYTF
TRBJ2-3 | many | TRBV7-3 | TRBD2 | TGTGCCAGCAGCCCCCGCCGGGGGGGGGGGCAGTATTTT | CASSPRRGGGQYF
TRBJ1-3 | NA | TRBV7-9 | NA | TGTGCCAGCAGCTTAGTCCCCCGCTCTGGAAACACCATATATTTT | CASSLVPRSGNTIYF
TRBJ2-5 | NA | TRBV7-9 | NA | TGTGCCAGCAGCGGCCTCGGACGGGGTCTGGAGACCCAGTACTTC | CASSGLGRGLETQYF
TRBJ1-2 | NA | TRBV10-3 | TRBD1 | TGTGCCATCAGTGGGGGGACAGACAATTATGGCTACACCTTC | CAISGGTDNYGYTF
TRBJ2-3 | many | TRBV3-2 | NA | TGTGCCAGCAGCCGAAACACAGATACGCAGTATTTT | CASSRNTDTQYF
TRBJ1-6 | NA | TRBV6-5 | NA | TGTGCCAGCAGTTACAGGGGGTCTGGGTTTAATTCACCCCTCCACTTT | CASSYRGSGFNSPLHF
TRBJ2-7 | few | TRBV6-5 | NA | TGTGCCAGCAGTTACTCGATGAGCGCCTCTTACCCAAAAGAGCAGTACTTC | CASSYSMSASYPKEQYF
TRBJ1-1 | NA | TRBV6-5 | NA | TGTGCCAGCAGTTACTCGAGGGGGGTAAGGACTGAAGCTTTCTTT | CASSYSRGVRTEAFF
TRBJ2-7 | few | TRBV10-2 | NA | TGCGCCAGCAGTGAGGAGGTCCGCTACGAGCAGTACTTC | CASSEEVRYEQYF
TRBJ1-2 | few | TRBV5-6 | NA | TGTGCCAGCAGCTTGGGGGCATCAGGATACTATGGCTACACCTTC | CASSLGASGYYGYTF
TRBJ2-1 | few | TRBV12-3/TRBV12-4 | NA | TGTGCCAGCAGTTTAGTCATCTTTGAGCAGTTCTTC | CASSLVIFEQFF
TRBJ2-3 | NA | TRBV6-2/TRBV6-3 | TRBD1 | TGTGCCAGCAGTCCAGGACAGGGGGCTACAGATACGCAGTATTTT | CASSPGQGATDTQYF
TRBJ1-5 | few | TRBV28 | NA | TGTGCCAGCAGACCTGCAGGGTACAATCAGCCCCAGCATTTT | CASRPAGYNQPQHF
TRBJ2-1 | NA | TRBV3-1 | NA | TGTGCCAGCAGCCAAGATGGATCCCGAGCCCACTACAATGAGCAGTTCTTC | CASSQDGSRAHYNEQFF
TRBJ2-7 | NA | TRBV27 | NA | TGTGCCAGCAGTTTATGGGCGGGACCCGAGCAGTACTTC | CASSLWAGPEQYF
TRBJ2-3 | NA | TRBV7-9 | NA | TGTGCCAGCAGCTTTGTGGGGTCCTGGGATACGCAGTATTTT | CASSFVGSWDTQYF
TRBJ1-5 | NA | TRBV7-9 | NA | TGTGCCAGCAGCTCGAGAGGGAGCAATCAGCCCCCGCATTTT | CASSSRGSNQPPHF
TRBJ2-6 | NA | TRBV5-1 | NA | TGCGCCAGCCGGACTATAGGAGGTTCTGGGGCCAACGTCCTGACTTTC | CASRTIGGSGANVLTF
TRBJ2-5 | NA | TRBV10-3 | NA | TGTGCCATCAGTGAGTCGGGGACCGAAGAGACCCAGTACTTC | CAISESGTEETQYF
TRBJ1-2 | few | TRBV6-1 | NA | TGTGCCAGCAGGGGGGTGATTTCCTATGGCTACACCTTC | CASRGVISYGYTF
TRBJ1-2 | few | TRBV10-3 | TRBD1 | TGTGCCATCAGTAACCAGGGGGCACTGACTGGCTATGGCTACACCTTC | CAISNQGALTGYGYTF
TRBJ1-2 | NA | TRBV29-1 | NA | TGCAGCGTAAAATTAACAGGAGTGGGCTACACCTTC | CSVKLTGVGYTF
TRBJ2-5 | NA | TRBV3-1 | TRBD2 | TGTGCCAGCAGCTCCGGACTAGCGGGGAGGGCGGAGACCCAGTACTTC | CASSSGLAGRAETQYF
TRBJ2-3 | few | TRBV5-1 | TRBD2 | TGCGCCAGCAGCGCGGGACTAGCGGGGGGACTAGATACGCAGTATTTT | CASSAGLAGGLDTQYF
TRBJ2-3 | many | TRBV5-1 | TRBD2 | TGCGCCAGCAGCCAAACCGGGGGGGTTAGCACAGATACGCAGTATTTT | CASSQTGGVSTDTQYF
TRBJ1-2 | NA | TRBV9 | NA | TGTGCCAGCAGCGTAGGACTGTCCTATGGCTACACCTTC | CASSVGLSYGYTF
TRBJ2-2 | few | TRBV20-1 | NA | TGCAGTGCTAGTGGACACCTGACCACCGGGGAGCTGTTTTTT | CSASGHLTTGELFF
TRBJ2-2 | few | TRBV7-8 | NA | TGTGCCAGCTTGACACTCAGCCAGACCGGGGAGCTGTTTTTT | CASLTLSQTGELFF
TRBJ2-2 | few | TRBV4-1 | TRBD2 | TGCGCCAGTAGACTAGCGGAGCCCGGACAAAGGAACACCGGGGAGCTGTTTTTT | CASRLAEPGQRNTGELFF
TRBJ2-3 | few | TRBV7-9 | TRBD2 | TGTGCCAGCAGCCGTACTAGCGGGGAGGGCACAGATACGCAGTATTTT | CASSRTSGEGTDTQYF
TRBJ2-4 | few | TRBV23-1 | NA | TGCGCCAGCAGTCAACCCCCAGGGAATCACAAAAACATTCAGTACTTC | CASSQPPGNHKNIQYF